The clone carrying this T cell receptor (beta chain) was detected only once. From germline, CDR1 is DFQATT and CDR2 SNEGSKA (reference sequence). CDR3 size: 17 residues. V lost 1 base, J lost 0 bases, and 3 bases stayed unmatched. TCRdb re-called clones from the PCR reads using MiXCR. The data contain about 38,000 clones, less than 50% of them singletons. The data belong to a study of metastatic and nonmetastatic thyroid tumors. Prior to thyroid surgery, none of the patients had received any treatment. The receptor comes from a male donor with papillary thyroid cancer or a benign thyroid nodule (not recorded which). Some clones in this sample may be carry-over from other donors' samples. The material sequenced was tumor tissue. V is TRBV20-1 and J is TRBJ2-3; TRBD2 aligns across 14 bases. The CDR3 sequence is CSARAGTSGSSTDTQYF. In DNA form, the CDR3 reads TGCAGTGCTAGAGCCGGGACTAGCGGGAGTAGCACAGATACGCAGTATTTT.